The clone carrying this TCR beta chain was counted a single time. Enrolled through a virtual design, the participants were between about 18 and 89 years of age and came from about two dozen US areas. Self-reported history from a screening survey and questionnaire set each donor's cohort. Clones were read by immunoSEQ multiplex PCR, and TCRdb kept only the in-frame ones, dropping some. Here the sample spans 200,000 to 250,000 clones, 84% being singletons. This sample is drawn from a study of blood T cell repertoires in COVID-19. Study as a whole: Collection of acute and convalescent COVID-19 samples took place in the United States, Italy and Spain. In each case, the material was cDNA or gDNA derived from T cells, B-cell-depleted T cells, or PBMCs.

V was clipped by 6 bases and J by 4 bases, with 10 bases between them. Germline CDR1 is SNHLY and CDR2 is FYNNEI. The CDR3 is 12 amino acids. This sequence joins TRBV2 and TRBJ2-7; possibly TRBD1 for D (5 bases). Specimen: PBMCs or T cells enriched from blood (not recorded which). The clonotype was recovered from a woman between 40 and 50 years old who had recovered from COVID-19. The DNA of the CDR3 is TGTGCCAGCAGGACCGACAGATACGAGCAGTACTTC. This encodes CASRTDRYEQYF.